This entry lists 17 T cell receptor beta chains sequenced from one sample in a study of tumor and adjacent non-tumor tissue in lung cancer. This sample's RNA came from whole unsorted tissue. A modified ARM-PCR protocol with three rounds of nested PCR amplified TCRbeta. TCRdb passed the multiplex PCR reads through MiXCR, listing each CDR3 protein once. This table has roughly 220,000 distinct CDR3 sequences, 71% appearing once. The sample consisted of lung tumor tissue. These receptors were taken from a man aged 55-75 years with non-small cell lung cancer.

In this sample, this clonotype turned up many times. The chain recombines TRBV4-2 with TRBJ2-3; no firm D call. Trimming pared 1 base from V and 5 bases from J, leaving 7 bases between. The CDR3 loop spans 13 amino acids. Looked up from germline, CDR1 is LGHNA and CDR2 is YNFKEQ. The CDR3 region is CASSQGTGDTQYF. The CDR3 DNA sequence: TGTGCCAGCAGCCAAGGGACCGGAGATACGCAGTATTTT.

The chain is built from TRBV20-1 and TRBJ2-1; 8 bases map to TRBD2. The V gene end was trimmed by 4 bases and the J gene end by 4 bases; junction bases not matched to a gene: 9. Germline V CDR1 and CDR2: DFQATT, SNEGSKA (reference sequence). The CDR3 has 15 amino acids. The CDR3 is CSAIIAGWFYNEQFF. In nucleotides, the CDR3 is TGCAGTGCTATAATAGCGGGATGGTTTTACAATGAGCAGTTCTTC.

This clonotype has more than one count but fewer than ten. V gene TRBV4-1 combines with J gene TRBJ2-3; tentative D call: TRBD2 (7 bases). CDR1 and CDR2 from the germline V gene are MGHRA and YSYEKL. Trimming shortened V by 0 bases and J by 1 base, and 14 bases separated the two germline ends. The CDR3 is 17 residues long. Here the CDR3 reads CASSQDRGGARTDTQYF. The CDR3 DNA reads TGCGCCAGCAGCCAAGATCGCGGGGGCGCCCGCACAGATACGCAGTATTTT.

This clonotype was detected once. At one end the junction does not follow the germline gene, possibly because of a read error. The chain joins TRBV5-6 to TRBJ2-2, with 7 bases fitting TRBD1. CDR1 and CDR2 from the germline V gene are SGHDT and YYEEEE. The CDR3 spans 17 residues. The CDR3 bases are TGTGCCAGCAGCTGGTGGTGGTCAGGGGGTAACGCCGGGGAGCTGTTTTTC. Protein product: CASSWWWSGGNAGELFF.

This clonotype was observed many times. The rearrangement joins TRBV11-3 to TRBJ1-1, with 7 bases identical to TRBD1. Trimming at V came to 1 base and at J to 0 bases, leaving 17 bases not matched to a gene. The germline gives CDR1 SGHNT, CDR2 YENEEA. This CDR3 is 20 amino acids long. The CDR3 DNA sequence: TGTGCCAGCAGCTTAGGGTCCGCGACAGGGTCGCGGTACCTGAACACTGAAGCTTTCTTT. This sequence encodes CASSLGSATGSRYLNTEAFF.

The sample holds many counts of this clonotype. V gene TRBV24-1 combines with J gene TRBJ1-5; D possibly corresponds to TRBD1 (5 bases). Germline V gives CDR1 KGHDR, CDR2 SFDVKD. The CDR3 has 14 residues. Trimming stripped 9 bases from V and 2 bases from J, with 13 bases between. In DNA, the CDR3 is TGTGCCACCGCGGGGACTAGTGGCAATCAGCCCCAGCATTTT. Protein product: CATAGTSGNQPQHF.

This clonotype appeared once. Lacking the conserved final phenylalanine or tryptophan, this CDR3 likely reflects a read error. The chain combines TRBV6-2 or TRBV6-3 with TRBJ2-7, with TRBD2 as a possible D gene (5 bases). With 10 bases removed from V and 3 bases from J, the gap between germline ends came to 16 bases. Germline lookup yields CDR1 MNHEY and CDR2 SVGEGT. CDR3 length equals 13 residues. The DNA for the CDR3 is TGTGCCACCAGGCCCAGGACTCACTACGAGCAGTACTCC. It translates to CATRPRTHYEQYS.

In its sample, this clonotype was seen many times. The J gene is TRBJ1-2, the V gene TRBV4-1; possibly TRBD1 for D (5 bases). V lost 1 base to trimming and J lost 4 bases, with 10 bases between them. This CDR3 region has 14 residues. Germline CDR1 reads MGHRA; CDR2 reads YSYEKL. DNA for the CDR3: TGCGCCAGCAGCCAAGGCAGGGAGGGCTATGGCTACACCTTC. Protein: CASSQGREGYGYTF.

With regard to this clonotype: The junction departs from germline at one end; a sequencing error may be responsible. The DNA of the CDR3 is TGCAGTGCTAGGCCAGCGGGGGGGCGGAATGTGCAGTTCTTC. The encoded protein is CSARPAGGRNVQFF. V usage is TRBV20-1 and J usage is TRBJ2-1; TRBD2 matches at 10 bases. CDR1 DFQATT and CDR2 SNEGSKA come from the germline V gene (reference sequence). This CDR3 has 14 amino acids.

As for this clonotype: At one end the junction does not follow the germline gene, possibly because of a read error. V usage is TRBV6-5 and J usage is TRBJ2-7, with 11 positions matching TRBD2. The DNA matches TRBJ2-1 better at its end, which makes the J call doubtful. Germline loops: CDR1 MNHEY, CDR2 SVGAGI. The CDR3 sequence is 15 residues long. Written as DNA, the CDR3 is TGTGTCAGCGCCACTCCGACTAGCGGGAACTACGAGCAGTTCTTC. Its protein is CVSATPTSGNYEQFF.

About this clonotype: This CDR3 fails to terminate in the conserved phenylalanine or tryptophan, so it likely reflects a read error. This chain connects TRBV20-1 to TRBJ2-5, with TRBD2 identical over 8 bases. CDR1 and CDR2 from the germline V gene are DFQATT and SNEGSKA (reference sequence). This CDR3 spans 15 amino acids. Losses at the gene ends were 6 bases for V and 5 bases for J; bases not matched to a gene: 14. The CDR3 coding sequence is TGCAGTGCCCAGTCTAGCGGGTGTTCATGGGAGACCCAGTACCTC. It yields the protein CSAQSSGCSWETQYL.

V usage is TRBV13 and J usage is TRBJ1-6, with a tentative D call TRBD1 (5 bases). Per the germline V gene, CDR1 is PRHDT and CDR2 is FYEKMQ (reference sequence). This CDR3 has 17 amino acids. The V end lost 6 bases, the J end lost 0 bases, and 15 bases lay between the germline ends. CDR3 sequence (DNA): TGTGCCAGCAGATATACCGGGGGGAGCTCCTATAATTCACCCCTCCACTTT. It encodes CASRYTGGSSYNSPLHF.

A note on this clonotype: The CDR3 end shows no conserved phenylalanine or tryptophan, and so a read error is likely. No DNA is shown, since the ends of the CDR3 on it are uncertain; the CDR3 is the one TCRdb lists. The chain couples TRBV6-6 to TRBJ2-1; TRBD1, as called in the table, went unchecked against the DNA. The CDR3 is 12 amino acids long, termini counted. Germline CDR1 MNHNY, CDR2 SVGAGI (reference sequence). The chain's CDR3 is CASSYGHGIIFL.

A word on this clonotype: The CDR3 ends on some other residue instead of the conserved phenylalanine or tryptophan, so this is likely a read error. The J gene is TRBJ1-1, the V gene TRBV12-5; D uncertain. The CDR3 runs to 13 residues. Germline CDR1 is LGHNT and CDR2 is FRNRAP. For the CDR3, the DNA is TGTGCTAGTGGTTTGGACCTGGGCACTAAAGCTTTCTAT. Encoded protein: CASGLDLGTKAFY.

The V gene is TRBV7-9, the J gene TRBJ2-1, with TRBD2 identical over 7 bases. The CDR3 runs to 11 residues. From germline, CDR1 is SEHNR and CDR2 FQNEAQ (reference sequence). Germline trimming cut 11 bases from V and 10 bases from J; bases unmatched to any gene: 8. CDR3 residues: CAEGLTVEQFF. In nucleotides, the CDR3 is TGTGCCGAGGGACTAACGGTAGAGCAGTTCTTC.

Comments on this clonotype: A clone one base away is much larger, so this may be a read error. This chain links TRBV20-1 with TRBJ1-6; 10 nucleotides align to TRBD1. Germline values: CDR1 DFQATT, CDR2 SNEGSKA (reference sequence). J lost 1 base, V lost 6 bases, and 6 bases had no gene match. The CDR3 runs 16 residues. CDR3 sequence (DNA): TGCAGTGCCATGACAGGGGGCGCTTCCTATAATTCACCCCTCCACTTT. Translation gives CSAMTGGASYNSPLHF.

As regards this clonotype: Given a much more abundant clone one base away, this may be a read error. The DNA of the CDR3 is TGTGCCAGCACTCGGCAGACAGGGGGCATGGGGGAGCAGTACTTC. Encoded protein: CASTRQTGGMGEQYF. The V and J genes are TRBV5-4 and TRBJ2-7, with 10 bases that match TRBD1. The CDR3 runs to 15 residues. CDR1 is SGHNT, CDR2 YYREEE, per germline (reference sequence). The junction had 13 bases not matched to a gene; V was cut back by 6 bases and J by 7 bases.